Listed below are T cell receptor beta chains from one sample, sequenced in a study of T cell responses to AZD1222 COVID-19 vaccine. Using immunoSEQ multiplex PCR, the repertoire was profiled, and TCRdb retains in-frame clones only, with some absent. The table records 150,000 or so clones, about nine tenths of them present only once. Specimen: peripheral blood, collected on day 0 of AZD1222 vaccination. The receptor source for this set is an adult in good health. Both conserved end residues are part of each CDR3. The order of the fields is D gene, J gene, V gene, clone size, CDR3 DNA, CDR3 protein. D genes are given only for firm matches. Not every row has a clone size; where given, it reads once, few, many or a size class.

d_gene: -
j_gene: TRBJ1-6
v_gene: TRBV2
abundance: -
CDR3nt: TGTGCCAGCAGCCCACCCACCCGCTCGTCACCCCTCCACTTT
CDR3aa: CASSPPTRSSPLHF

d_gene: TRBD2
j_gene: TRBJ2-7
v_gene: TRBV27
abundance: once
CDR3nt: TGTGCCAGCAGTTTGGGCGGGGGGTTCCGCTACGAGCAGTACTTC
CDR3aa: CASSLGGGFRYEQYF

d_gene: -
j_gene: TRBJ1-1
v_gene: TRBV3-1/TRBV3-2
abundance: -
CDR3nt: TGTGCCAGCAGCCAGGGGCTGCGAGCTTTCTTT
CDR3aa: CASSQGLRAFF

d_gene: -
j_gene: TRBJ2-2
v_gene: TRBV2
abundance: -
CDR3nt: TGTGCCAGCACTTTGGGACCCTTCACCGGGGAGCTGTTTTTT
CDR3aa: CASTLGPFTGELFF

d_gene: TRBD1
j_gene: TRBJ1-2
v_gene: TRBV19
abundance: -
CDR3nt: TGTGCCAGTAGTATAGGGCCTTCGGGACAGAGCTACAACTATGGCTACACCTTC
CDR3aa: CASSIGPSGQSYNYGYTF

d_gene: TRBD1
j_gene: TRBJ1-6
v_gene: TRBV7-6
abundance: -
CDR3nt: TGTGCCAGCAGCCCGTCGGGACAGGCGGATTCACCCCTCCACTTT
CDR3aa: CASSPSGQADSPLHF

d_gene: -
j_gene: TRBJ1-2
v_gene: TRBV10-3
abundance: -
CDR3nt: TGTGCCATCAGTGAGTCGGGAGGTGCAGCCTATGGCTACACCTTC
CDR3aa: CAISESGGAAYGYTF

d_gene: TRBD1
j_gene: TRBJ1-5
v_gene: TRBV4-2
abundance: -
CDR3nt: TGTGCCAGCAGCATAAACAGGGGGAGCAATCAGCCCCAGCATTTT
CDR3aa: CASSINRGSNQPQHF

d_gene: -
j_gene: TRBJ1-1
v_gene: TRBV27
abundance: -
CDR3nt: TGTGCCAGCAGTCCCCCCGAGAATCGCCACATGAACACTGAAGCTTTCTTT
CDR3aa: CASSPPENRHMNTEAFF

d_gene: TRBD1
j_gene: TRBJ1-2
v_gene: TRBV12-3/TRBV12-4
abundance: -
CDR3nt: TGTGCCAGCAGCTGGGACAGGGGGCTTGGCTACACCTTC
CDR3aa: CASSWDRGLGYTF

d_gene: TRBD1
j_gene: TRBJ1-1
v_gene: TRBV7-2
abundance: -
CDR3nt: TGTGCCAGCAGCTCGTTTAGGACAGGTATGAACACTGAAGCTTTCTTT
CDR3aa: CASSSFRTGMNTEAFF

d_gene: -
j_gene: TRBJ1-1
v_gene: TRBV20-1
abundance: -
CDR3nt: TGCAGTGCCCTCGGGGGGAGAGAAGCTTTCTTT
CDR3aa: CSALGGREAFF

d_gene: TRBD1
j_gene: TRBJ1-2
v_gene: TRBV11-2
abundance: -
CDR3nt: TGTGCCAGCAGCCGGGACAGCAAATATGGCTACACCTTC
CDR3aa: CASSRDSKYGYTF

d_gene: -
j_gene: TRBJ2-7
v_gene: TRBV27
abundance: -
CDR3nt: TGTGCCAGCAGTTTATGGGGGGTTCCCTACTACGAGCAGTACTTC
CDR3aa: CASSLWGVPYYEQYF

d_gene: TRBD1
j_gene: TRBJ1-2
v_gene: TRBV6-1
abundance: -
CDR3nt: TGTGCCAGCAGCGAACAACCGGGACAGGGAGCAGGTGGCTACACCTTC
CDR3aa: CASSEQPGQGAGGYTF

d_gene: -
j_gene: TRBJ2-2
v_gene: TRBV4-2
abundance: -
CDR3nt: TGTGCCAGCAGCCAAGATGGGGTATTAGGGACCCCGAACACCGGGGAGCTGTTTTTT
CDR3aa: CASSQDGVLGTPNTGELFF

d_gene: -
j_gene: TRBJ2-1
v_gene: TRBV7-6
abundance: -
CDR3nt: TGTGCCAGCAGCTTTGGTGGGGCTAGCTCCTACAATGAGCAGTTCTTC
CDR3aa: CASSFGGASSYNEQFF

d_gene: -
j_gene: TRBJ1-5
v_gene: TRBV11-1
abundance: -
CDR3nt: TGTGCCAGCAGCTTAGGGGCAGATCAGCCCCAGCATTTT
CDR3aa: CASSLGADQPQHF

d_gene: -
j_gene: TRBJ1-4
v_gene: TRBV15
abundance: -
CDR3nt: TGTGCCACCAGCAGAGGGAGACTGGACGGGAATGAAAAACTGTTTTTT
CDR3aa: CATSRGRLDGNEKLFF

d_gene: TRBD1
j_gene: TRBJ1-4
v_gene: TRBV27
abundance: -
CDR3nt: TGTGCCAGCAGATCTGTCGGGACAGGGGGCGGGAAACTGTTTTTT
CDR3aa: CASRSVGTGGGKLFF

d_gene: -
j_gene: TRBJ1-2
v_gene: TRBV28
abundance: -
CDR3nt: TGTGCCAGCCTCGAAAGACGGTCTGGCTACACCTTC
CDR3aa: CASLERRSGYTF

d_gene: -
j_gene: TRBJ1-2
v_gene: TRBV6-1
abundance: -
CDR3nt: TGTGCCAGCAGTGAAGCAATAAGGTCTACATCTAACTATGGCTACACCTTC
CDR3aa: CASSEAIRSTSNYGYTF

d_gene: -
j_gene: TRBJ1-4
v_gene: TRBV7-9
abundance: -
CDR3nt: TGTGCCAGCAGCCCGGGACTCAGTAATGAAAAACTGTTTTTT
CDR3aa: CASSPGLSNEKLFF

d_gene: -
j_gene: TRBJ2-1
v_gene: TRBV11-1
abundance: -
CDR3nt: TGTGCCAGCAGAATCAGGCCCCAAACCGACAATGAGCAGTTCTTC
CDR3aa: CASRIRPQTDNEQFF

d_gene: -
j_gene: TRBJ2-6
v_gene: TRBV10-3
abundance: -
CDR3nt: TGTGCCATCAGTGAGGGGGGCAGGGGCTCTGGGGCCAACGTCCTGACTTTC
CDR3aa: CAISEGGRGSGANVLTF

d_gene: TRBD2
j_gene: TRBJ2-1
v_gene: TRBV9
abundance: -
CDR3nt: TGTGCCAGCAGCTACGTAAGCGGGGCCTACAATGAGCAGTTCTTC
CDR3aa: CASSYVSGAYNEQFF

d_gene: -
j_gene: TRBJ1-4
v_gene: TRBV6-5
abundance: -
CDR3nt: TGTGCCAGCAGCGTTTCTAGGTCCAATGGAAAACTGTTTTTT
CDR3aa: CASSVSRSNGKLFF

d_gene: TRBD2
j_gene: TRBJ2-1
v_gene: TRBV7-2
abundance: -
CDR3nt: TGTGCCAGCAGCTTAAGACTAGCGGCAAGCGGTGAGCAGTTCTTC
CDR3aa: CASSLRLAASGEQFF

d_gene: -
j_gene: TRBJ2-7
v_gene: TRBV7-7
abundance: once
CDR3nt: TGTGCCAGCAGCTTAGAGTTTGGGGGACTCTACGAGCAGTACTTC
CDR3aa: CASSLEFGGLYEQYF

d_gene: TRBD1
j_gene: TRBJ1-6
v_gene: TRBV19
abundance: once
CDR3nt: TGTGCCACCAGGGGGCAAGGGGATTCACCCCTCCACTTT
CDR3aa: CATRGQGDSPLHF

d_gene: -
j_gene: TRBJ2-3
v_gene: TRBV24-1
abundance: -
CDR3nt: TGTGCCACCAGTGATAACAGGGAGGCAGATACGCAGTATTTT
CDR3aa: CATSDNREADTQYF

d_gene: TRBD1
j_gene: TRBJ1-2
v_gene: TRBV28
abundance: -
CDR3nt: TGTGCCAGCAGTTTGTGGACAGGGGAATATGGCTACACCTTC
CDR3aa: CASSLWTGEYGYTF

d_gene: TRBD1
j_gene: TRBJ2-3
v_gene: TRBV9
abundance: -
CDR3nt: TGTGCCAGCAGCGTACAGGGGGCAAGCACAGATACGCAGTATTTT
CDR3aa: CASSVQGASTDTQYF

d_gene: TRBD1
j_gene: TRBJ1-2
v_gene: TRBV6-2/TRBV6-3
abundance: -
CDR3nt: TGTGCCAGCAGTCGGGACAGCCCCTCCGACGGCTACACCTTC
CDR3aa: CASSRDSPSDGYTF

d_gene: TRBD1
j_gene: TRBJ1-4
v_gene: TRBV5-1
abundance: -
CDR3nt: TGCGCCAGCAGCTTAGAACAGGGGGTTCGGGAAAAACTGTTTTTT
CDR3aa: CASSLEQGVREKLFF

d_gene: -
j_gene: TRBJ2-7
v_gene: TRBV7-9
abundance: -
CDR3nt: TGTGCCAGCACGGGCGGCATGAGCTCCTACGAGCAGTACTTC
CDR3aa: CASTGGMSSYEQYF

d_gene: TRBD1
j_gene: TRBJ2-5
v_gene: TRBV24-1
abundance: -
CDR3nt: TGTGCCACCAGGGGACAGGGCGAGACCCAGTACTTC
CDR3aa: CATRGQGETQYF

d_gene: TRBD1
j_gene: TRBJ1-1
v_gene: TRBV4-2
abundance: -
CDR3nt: TGTGCCAGCAGCCTCGGGACAGGGAACACTGAAGCTTTCTTT
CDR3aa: CASSLGTGNTEAFF

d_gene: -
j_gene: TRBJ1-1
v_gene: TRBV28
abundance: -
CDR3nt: TGTGCCAGCAGAACGGTGGGAGGAGGGAACACTGAAGCTTTCTTT
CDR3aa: CASRTVGGGNTEAFF

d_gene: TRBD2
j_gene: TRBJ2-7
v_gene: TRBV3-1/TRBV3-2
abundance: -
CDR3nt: TGTGCCAGCAGCCCCCTAGCGGGGGCCACCTACGAGCAGTACTTC
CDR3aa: CASSPLAGATYEQYF

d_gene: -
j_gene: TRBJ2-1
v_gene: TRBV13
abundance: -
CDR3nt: TGTGCCAGCAATAGCATCCAGGCCCGCTTTTCCTACAATGAGCAGTTCTTC
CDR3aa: CASNSIQARFSYNEQFF

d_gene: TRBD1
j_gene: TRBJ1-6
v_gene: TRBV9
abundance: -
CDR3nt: TGTGCCAGCAGCGTGGCCGGACAGGGTGATTCACCCCTCCACTTT
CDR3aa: CASSVAGQGDSPLHF

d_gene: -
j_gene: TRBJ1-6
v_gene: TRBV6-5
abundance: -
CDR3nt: TGTGCCAGCAGTTACTCCCCGCCGGAGAATTCACCCCTCCACTTT
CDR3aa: CASSYSPPENSPLHF